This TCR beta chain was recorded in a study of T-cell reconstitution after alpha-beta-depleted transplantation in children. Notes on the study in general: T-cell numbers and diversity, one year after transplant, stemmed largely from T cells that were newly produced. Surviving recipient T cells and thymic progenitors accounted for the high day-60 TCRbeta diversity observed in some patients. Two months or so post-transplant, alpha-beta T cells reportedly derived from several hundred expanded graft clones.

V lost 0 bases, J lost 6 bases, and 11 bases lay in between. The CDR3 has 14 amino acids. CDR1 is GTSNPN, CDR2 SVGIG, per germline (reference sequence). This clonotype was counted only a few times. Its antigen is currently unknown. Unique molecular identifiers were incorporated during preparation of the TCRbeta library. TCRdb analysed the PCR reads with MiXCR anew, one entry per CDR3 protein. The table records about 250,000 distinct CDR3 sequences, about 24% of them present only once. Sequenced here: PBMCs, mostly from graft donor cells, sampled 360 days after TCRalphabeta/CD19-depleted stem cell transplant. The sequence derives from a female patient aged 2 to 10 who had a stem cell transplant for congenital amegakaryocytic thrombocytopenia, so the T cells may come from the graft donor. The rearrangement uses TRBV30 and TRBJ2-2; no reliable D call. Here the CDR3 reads CAWSVSLVSGELFF. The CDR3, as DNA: TGTGCCTGGAGTGTTTCGTTGGTGTCCGGGGAGCTGTTTTTT.